The present T cell receptor (beta chain) was sequenced within a study of metastatic and nonmetastatic thyroid tumors. With MiXCR, TCRdb called clones anew from the PCR reads. Here the sample spans 40,000 to 50,000 clones, less than 5% being singletons. This clone showed up just a few times. Just one base apart from a much larger clone, this may be a read error. This sample also contains other DNA sequences that code for the same CDR3. All patients reached thyroid surgery having received no treatment beforehand. CDR1 is DFQATT and CDR2 is SNEGSKA in the germline V gene (reference sequence). Trimming removed 5 bases at V and 4 bases at J, with 15 bases between. CDR3 size: 14 residues.

The sequenced sample consisted of blood. The sequence derives from a female donor with papillary thyroid cancer or a benign thyroid nodule (not recorded which). Some clones in this sample may be carry-over from other donors' samples. The chain links TRBV20-1 to TRBJ2-1; D remains unclear. In DNA, the CDR3 is TGCAGTGCTGCACATTTACAGCGTTACAATGAGCAGTTCTTC. It encodes CSAAHLQRYNEQFF.